This T cell receptor (beta chain) was recovered during a study of T cell clones after liver transplantation. As for the study in general: TCRbeta sequencing after a pre-transplant mixed lymphocyte reaction identified graft-donor-reactive clones, later tracked in post-transplant blood.

This clone appeared a few times. Its specificity is unknown. The CDR3 totals 12 residues. The V gene's germline CDR1 is SGHTA and CDR2 FQGNSA. Trimming left V 5 bases short and J 3 bases short, with 6 bases between. Clones were sequenced by immunoSEQ multiplex PCR, and TCRdb holds only the in-frame ones, with some missing. The sample contains tens of thousands of clones, 70% to 80% of which appear only once. Sorting of unstimulated PBMCs yielded separate CD3+CD4+ and CD3+CD8+ fractions. Study results and limitations: Rather than being deleted, graft donor-reactive T cells may have moved into the graft.

Sequenced material: CD4+ T cells from blood, taken at the approximately 16-month timepoint. The chain employs TRBV7-2 and TRBJ2-3, with D unclear. The TCR was taken from a human patient who received a liver transplant. Some T cells may be provided by the graft donor. The CDR3 spells CASSLHTDTQYF. The CDR3 bases are TGTGCCAGCAGCCTACATACAGATACGCAGTATTTT.